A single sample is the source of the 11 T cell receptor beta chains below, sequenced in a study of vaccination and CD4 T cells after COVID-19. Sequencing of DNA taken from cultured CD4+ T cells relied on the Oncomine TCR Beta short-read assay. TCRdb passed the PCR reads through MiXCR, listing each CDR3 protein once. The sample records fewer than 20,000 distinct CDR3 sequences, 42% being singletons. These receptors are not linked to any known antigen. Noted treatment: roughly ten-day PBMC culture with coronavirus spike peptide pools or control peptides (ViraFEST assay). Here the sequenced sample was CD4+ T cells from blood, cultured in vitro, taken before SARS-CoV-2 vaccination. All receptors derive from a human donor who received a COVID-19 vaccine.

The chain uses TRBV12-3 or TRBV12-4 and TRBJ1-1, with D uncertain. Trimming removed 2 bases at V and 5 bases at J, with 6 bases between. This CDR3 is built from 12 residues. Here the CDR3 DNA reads TGTGCCAGCAGTTTAATCCATACTGAAGCTTTCTTT. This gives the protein CASSLIHTEAFF.

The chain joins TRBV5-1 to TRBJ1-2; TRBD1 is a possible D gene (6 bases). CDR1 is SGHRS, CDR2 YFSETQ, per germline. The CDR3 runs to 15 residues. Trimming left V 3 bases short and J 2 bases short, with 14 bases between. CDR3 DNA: TGCGCCAGCAGCTCCGCCTCCGGACAGAACTATGGCTACACCTTC. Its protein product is CASSSASGQNYGYTF.

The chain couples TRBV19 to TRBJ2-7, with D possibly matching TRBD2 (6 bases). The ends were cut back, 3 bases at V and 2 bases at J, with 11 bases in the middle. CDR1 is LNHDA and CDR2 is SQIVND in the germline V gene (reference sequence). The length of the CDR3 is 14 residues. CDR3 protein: CASSIYAGPYEQYF. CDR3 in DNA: TGTGCCAGTAGTATTTATGCGGGGCCCTACGAGCAGTACTTC.

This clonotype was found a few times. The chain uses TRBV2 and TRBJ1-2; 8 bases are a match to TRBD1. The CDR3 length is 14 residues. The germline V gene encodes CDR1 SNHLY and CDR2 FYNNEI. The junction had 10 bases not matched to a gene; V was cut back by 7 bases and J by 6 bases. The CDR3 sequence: CASTRRGRGDGYTF. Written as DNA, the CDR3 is TGTGCCAGCACCCGCAGGGGGCGCGGGGATGGCTACACCTTC. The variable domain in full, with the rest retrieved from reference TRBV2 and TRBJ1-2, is EPEVTQTPSHQVTQMGQEVILRCVPISNHLYFYWYRQILGQKVEFLVSFYNNEISEKSEIFDDQFSVERPDGSNFTLKIRSTKLEDSAMYFCASTRRGRGDGYTFGSGTRLTVV.

The CDR3 bases are TGTGCCAGCAGTTACTCCCCTAGCTCTGGAAACACCATATATTTT. Encoded protein: CASSYSPSSGNTIYF. This rearrangement joins TRBV6-5 to TRBJ1-3, with no clear D. V lost 0 bases and J 0 bases, leaving 6 bases between the germline ends. The CDR3 contains 15 residues. Per germline, CDR1 MNHEY and CDR2 SVGAGI.

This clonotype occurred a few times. CDR3 DNA sequence: TGTGCCAGTAGTCGCGACAGGGGGCCAACAGATACGCAGTATTTT. Its protein product is CASSRDRGPTDTQYF. V and J are TRBV19 and TRBJ2-3; 10 bases align to TRBD1. Unmatched junction bases numbered 5, after V lost 5 bases and J lost 3 bases. This CDR3 spans 15 amino acids. Germline V gene sequence: CDR1 LNHDA, CDR2 SQIVND (reference sequence).

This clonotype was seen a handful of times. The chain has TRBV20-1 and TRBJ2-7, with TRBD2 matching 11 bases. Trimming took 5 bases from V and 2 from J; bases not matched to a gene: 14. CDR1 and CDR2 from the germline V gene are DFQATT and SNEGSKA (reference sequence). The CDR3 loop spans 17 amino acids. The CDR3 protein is CSAHPLPGLADPYEQYF. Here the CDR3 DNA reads TGCAGTGCTCACCCCTTGCCGGGACTAGCGGATCCCTACGAGCAGTACTTC.

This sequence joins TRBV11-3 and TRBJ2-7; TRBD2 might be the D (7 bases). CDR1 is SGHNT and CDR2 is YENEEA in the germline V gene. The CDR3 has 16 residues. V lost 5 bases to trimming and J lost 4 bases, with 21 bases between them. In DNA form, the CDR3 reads TGTGCCAGCAGCCTAGGTGGTTGGGGGGGCCGTTACGAGCAGTACTTC. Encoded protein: CASSLGGWGGRYEQYF.

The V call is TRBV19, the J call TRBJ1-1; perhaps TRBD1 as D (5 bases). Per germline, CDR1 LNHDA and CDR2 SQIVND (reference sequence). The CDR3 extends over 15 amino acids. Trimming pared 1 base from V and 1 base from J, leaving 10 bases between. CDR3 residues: CASSIGGGTNTEAFF. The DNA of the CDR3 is TGTGCCAGTAGTATAGGGGGGGGGACGAACACTGAAGCTTTCTTT.

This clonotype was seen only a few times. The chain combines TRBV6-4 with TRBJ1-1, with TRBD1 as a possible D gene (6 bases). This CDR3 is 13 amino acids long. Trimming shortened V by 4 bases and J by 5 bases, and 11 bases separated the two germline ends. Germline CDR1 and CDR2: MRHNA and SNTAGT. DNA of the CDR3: TGTGCCAGCAGTGTGACAGGAAGAACTGAAGCTTTCTTT. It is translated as CASSVTGRTEAFF.

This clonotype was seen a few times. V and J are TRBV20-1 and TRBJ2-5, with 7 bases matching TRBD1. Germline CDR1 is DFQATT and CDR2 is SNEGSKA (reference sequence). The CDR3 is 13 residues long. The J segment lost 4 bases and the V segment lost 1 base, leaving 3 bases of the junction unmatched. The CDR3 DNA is TGCAGTGCTAGAGGACAGGGCCGAGAGACCCAGTACTTC. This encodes CSARGQGRETQYF.